The 29 T cell receptor beta chains below were found in one sample sequenced in a study of a mutant IDH1 vaccine in newly diagnosed glioma (dated by TCRdb to about 2021). This specimen's time point label, per the study, means: week 47, end of study. A 20-mer mutant IDH1 peptide at 300 micrograms in Montanide made up each vaccine dose, which was injected subcutaneously together with topical imiquimod. Library construction relied on the immunoSEQ multiplex PCR assay. The table was pulled from immuneACCESS by TCRdb, which kept in-frame rearrangements only. Such tables lose some clones; where checked, under half of the loss comes from unresolved V genes, and the rest has no known cause. Present in this sample are approximately 50,000 clones, under 85% of which were seen just once. The ten largest make up approximately 3.5% of the sample. For these TCRs, the target antigens are not known. The sample consisted of PBMCs, taken from a glioma patient whose treatment included an IDH1 peptide vaccine. The origin of the receptors is a woman in her 50s with glioma.

The chain links TRBV7-6 to TRBJ2-3; D may be TRBD2 (5 bases). Trimming removed 2 bases from V and 1 base from J, with 16 bases in between. CDR3 size: 17 residues. Per germline, CDR1 SGHVS and CDR2 FNYEAQ. CDR3 region: CASSLFLSWRGTDTQYF. CDR3 in DNA: TGTGCCAGCAGCTTATTTCTCTCCTGGCGGGGCACAGATACGCAGTATTTT.

The chain couples TRBV27 to TRBJ1-6; no reliable D call. V lost 3 bases and J 10 bases, leaving 10 bases between the germline ends. The CDR3 is 13 residues long. Per germline, CDR1 MNHEY and CDR2 SMNVEV (reference sequence). The CDR3 sequence is CASSFLRGSPLHF. In DNA, the CDR3 is TGTGCCAGCAGTTTTTTACGGGGATCACCCCTCCACTTT.

V usage is TRBV5-1 and J usage is TRBJ2-5; 8 bases agree with TRBD1. This CDR3 has 16 amino acids. CDR1 is SGHRS, CDR2 YFSETQ, per germline. V lost 4 bases, J lost 2 bases, and 10 bases stayed unmatched. CDR3 nucleotides: TGCGCCAGCAGCCCTGGGACAGGCGTCCGTCAAGAGACCCAGTACTTC. Encoded protein: CASSPGTGVRQETQYF.

This chain connects TRBV7-2 to TRBJ2-1; 8 nucleotides align to TRBD2. This CDR3 contains 18 residues. Germline V gene lookup returns CDR1 SGHTA and CDR2 FQGNSA. Trimming cost V 0 bases and J 7 bases; bases outside gene matches: 14. CDR3 protein: CASSLAPPGTRGWNEQFF. CDR3 coding DNA: TGTGCCAGCAGCTTAGCGCCACCCGGGACTAGAGGCTGGAATGAGCAGTTCTTC.

The J gene is TRBJ2-3, the V gene TRBV30; possibly TRBD1 for D (5 bases). Germline values: CDR1 GTSNPN, CDR2 SVGIG (reference sequence). Between the trimmed V and J ends, which lost 0 bases and 7 bases, there was a span of 11 bases. This CDR3 is 13 amino acids long. As DNA, the CDR3 is TGTGCCTGGAGTGTGGTACAGGCTAATACGCAGTATTTT. Translated, it gives CAWSVVQANTQYF.

This chain joins TRBV27 and TRBJ2-7, with a tentative D call TRBD1 (5 bases). Germline V gene data show CDR1 as MNHEY and CDR2 as SMNVEV (reference sequence). V dropped 4 bases and J dropped 3 bases, with 16 bases sitting between them. This CDR3 region has 15 residues. The CDR3 reads CASSSLRTGVYEQYF. DNA for the CDR3: TGTGCCAGCAGTTCTCTCCGAACAGGTGTCTACGAGCAGTACTTC.

The chain couples TRBV5-6 to TRBJ2-3; 12 positions agree with TRBD2. The CDR3 is 14 amino acids. CDR1 is SGHDT and CDR2 is YYEEEE in the germline V gene. V lost 3 bases to trimming and J lost 5 bases; unmatched junction nucleotides: 1. CDR3 nucleotides: TGTGCCAGCAGCTCGGGACTAGCGGGAGATACGCAGTATTTT. Residues: CASSSGLAGDTQYF.

Only one count was recorded for this clone. The CDR3 sequence is CSVTGASGNTIYF. In nucleotides, the CDR3 is TGCAGCGTTACTGGGGCCTCTGGAAACACCATATATTTT. The gene calls are TRBV29-1 and TRBJ1-3, with TRBD1 as a possible D gene (5 bases). The germline V and J ends were trimmed by 5 bases and 0 bases, with 8 bases remaining between them. The germline gives CDR1 SQVTM, CDR2 ANQGSEA. The CDR3 spans 13 residues. The whole variable domain, remainder taken from reference TRBV29-1 and TRBJ1-3, is SAVISQKPSRDICQRGTSLTIQCQVDSQVTMMFWYRQQPGQSLTLIATANQGSEATYESGFVIDKFPISRPNLTFSTLTVSNMSPEDSSIYLCSVTGASGNTIYFGEGSWLTVV.

The V call is TRBV5-6, the J call TRBJ1-2; 7 bases are shared with TRBD1. The CDR3 is 19 amino acids. The J segment lost 4 bases and the V segment lost 0 bases, leaving 18 bases of the junction unmatched. Germline lookup yields CDR1 SGHDT and CDR2 YYEEEE. As DNA, the CDR3 is TGTGCCAGCAGCTTGGGTGGACAGGAGAAGCAATCGCTAGTCTATGGCTACACCTTC. Translating it yields CASSLGGQEKQSLVYGYTF.

This sequence joins TRBV29-1 and TRBJ2-1; the D is unclear. The germline gives CDR1 SQVTM, CDR2 ANQGSEA. The V end was cut by 6 bases, the J end by 1 base, with 10 bases between. The CDR3 sequence is 13 residues long. CDR3 nucleotides: TGCAGCGTCAGGTTCCCTTCCTACAATGAGCAGTTCTTC. Its translation is CSVRFPSYNEQFF.

This clone was counted a few times. CDR3 sequence (DNA): TGTGCCAGCAGCCCCGCAAGAGGACAGGGCGTCTACGAGCAGTACTTC. Amino acid sequence: CASSPARGQGVYEQYF. The rearrangement joins TRBV7-9 to TRBJ2-7, with 8 bases that match TRBD1. The CDR3 contains 16 residues. Trimming cost V 5 bases and J 3 bases; bases outside gene matches: 12. Germline assignment: CDR1 SEHNR and CDR2 FQNEAQ (reference sequence).

This rearrangement joins TRBV18 to TRBJ1-1; D possibly corresponds to TRBD1 (6 bases). Germline CDR1 reads KGHSH; CDR2 reads LQKENI. V lost 1 base, J lost 1 base, and 10 bases lay in between. This CDR3 contains 15 residues. CDR3 sequence reads: CASSPRRQENTEAFF. CDR3 DNA sequence: TGTGCCAGCTCACCACGTCGACAGGAGAACACTGAAGCTTTCTTT.

The chain carries TRBV27 and TRBJ2-1; no reliable D call. Germline V lookup: CDR1 MNHEY, CDR2 SMNVEV (reference sequence). This CDR3 is 11 amino acids long. Trimming cost V 4 bases and J 12 bases, with 10 bases left between them. The CDR3: CASSSSVGQFF. The DNA of the CDR3 is TGTGCCAGCAGTTCATCGGTGGGGCAGTTCTTC.

This CDR3 is CAGSDGYTF. The CDR3 DNA reads as TGTGCAGGGAGCGATGGCTACACCTTC. The chain has TRBV9 and TRBJ1-2, with D unresolved. This CDR3 spans 9 amino acids. The germline CDR1 and CDR2 sequences are SGDLS and YYNGEE.

The chain links TRBV4-1 to TRBJ1-6; 7 nucleotides align to TRBD1. There are 18 residues in the CDR3. V was pared by 0 bases and J by 11 bases, with 16 bases of the junction left unmatched. Per germline, CDR1 MGHRA and CDR2 YSYEKL. This CDR3 reads CASSQDRNGAGGSPPLHF. Here the CDR3 DNA reads TGCGCCAGCAGCCAAGATCGGAATGGGGCAGGGGGTTCTCCACCCCTCCACTTT.

The J gene is TRBJ1-6, the V gene TRBV30; D may be TRBD1 (5 bases). This CDR3 comprises 15 residues. Trimming left V 1 base short and J 10 bases short, with 17 bases between. The germline CDR1 and CDR2 sequences are GTSNPN and SVGIG (reference sequence). CDR3 in amino acids: CAWSATGTFSSPLHF. In DNA, the CDR3 is TGTGCCTGGAGTGCTACCGGGACCTTTTCATCACCCCTCCACTTT.

The gene calls are TRBV10-2 and TRBJ2-7, with 8 bases identical to TRBD1. Germline CDR1 is WSHSY and CDR2 is SAAADI. The J segment lost 2 bases and the V segment lost 7 bases, leaving 7 bases of the junction unmatched. The CDR3 totals 14 residues. CDR3 amino acids: CASIPGTGPYEQYF. The CDR3 DNA reads as TGCGCCAGCATCCCCGGGACAGGTCCCTACGAGCAGTACTTC.

J is TRBJ1-5 and V is TRBV6-4; 9 positions match TRBD1. Trimming cost V 7 bases and J 1 base; bases outside gene matches: 11. Looked up from germline, CDR1 is MRHNA and CDR2 is SNTAGT. This CDR3 has 17 amino acids. The CDR3 sequence: CASTLHWDRVSNQPQHF. For the CDR3, the DNA is TGTGCCAGCACCCTCCACTGGGACAGGGTAAGCAATCAGCCCCAGCATTTT.

The CDR3 sequence is CASSLVAGDNSPLHF. In DNA form, the CDR3 reads TGCGCCAGCAGCTTGGTGGCCGGGGATAATTCACCCCTCCACTTT. The chain is built from TRBV5-1 and TRBJ1-6; D is uncertain. The CDR3 length is 15 residues. Trimming took off 0 bases at V and 5 bases at J, with 9 bases between the two ends. CDR1 and CDR2 (germline): SGHRS, YFSETQ.

V is TRBV5-1 and J is TRBJ1-6; unclear D gene. CDR1 is SGHRS and CDR2 is YFSETQ in the germline V gene. With 0 bases removed from V and 8 bases from J, the gap between germline ends came to 6 bases. The CDR3 covers 13 residues. The CDR3 region is CASSLVVDSPLHF. As DNA, the CDR3 is TGCGCCAGCAGCTTGGTCGTGGATTCACCCCTCCACTTT.

This chain uses TRBV5-1 with TRBJ1-2; TRBD1 aligns across 8 bases. CDR1 and CDR2 from the germline V gene are SGHRS and YFSETQ. V lost 4 bases, J lost 0 bases, and 5 bases stayed unmatched. This CDR3 spans 15 amino acids. The CDR3 region has the DNA TGCGCCAGCAGCCGCGACAGGGGCGCTAACTATGGCTACACCTTC. This codes for CASSRDRGANYGYTF.

The chain recombines TRBV30 with TRBJ2-7, with D possibly matching TRBD1 (5 bases). With 0 bases removed from V and 3 bases from J, the gap between germline ends came to 9 bases. Looked up from germline, CDR1 is GTSNPN and CDR2 is SVGIG (reference sequence). This CDR3 is built from 13 residues. The CDR3 coding sequence is TGTGCCTGGAGTGTCGCAGGGATCTACGAGCAGTACTTC. It codes for CAWSVAGIYEQYF.

This clone was observed a few times. The CDR3: CSVGDGGDGYGYTF. The CDR3 DNA follows: TGCAGCGTTGGAGACGGGGGGGATGGCTATGGCTACACCTTC. The genes are TRBV29-1 and TRBJ1-2, with D perhaps matching TRBD1 (5 bases). CDR1 is SQVTM and CDR2 is ANQGSEA in the germline V gene. The CDR3 loop spans 14 amino acids. V was clipped by 4 bases and J by 4 bases, with 16 bases between them.

This clone was detected only once. The chain couples TRBV4-3 to TRBJ1-5, with D tentatively TRBD1 (5 bases). V dropped 3 bases and J dropped 3 bases, with 18 bases sitting between them. The germline V gene encodes CDR1 LGHNA and CDR2 YSLEER. The CDR3 runs to 17 residues. The CDR3 DNA is TGCGCCAGCAGCCATGATTACGGGACCGCTTTCAATCAGCCCCAGCATTTT. It codes for CASSHDYGTAFNQPQHF.

The chain's CDR3 is CASTFDPEGHEQYF. The CDR3 DNA sequence: TGCGCCAGCACCTTCGATCCGGAGGGGCACGAGCAGTACTTC. The chain recombines TRBV10-1 with TRBJ2-7; D possibly corresponds to TRBD2 (6 bases). CDR3 length: 14 residues. The germline gives CDR1 WNHNN, CDR2 SYGVQD (reference sequence). Trimming removed 7 bases from V and 5 bases from J, with 18 bases in between.

V is TRBV4-1 and J is TRBJ2-7; D not resolved. Germline V lookup: CDR1 MGHRA, CDR2 YSYEKL. CDR3 size: 15 residues. Between the trimmed V and J ends, which lost 4 bases and 1 base, there was a span of 14 bases. CDR3: CASSLSGTSSYEQYF. The CDR3 DNA follows: TGCGCCAGCAGCCTTTCAGGAACTTCATCCTACGAGCAGTACTTC.

The chain links TRBV2 to TRBJ1-6; the D is unclear. The germline V gene has CDR1 SNHLY and CDR2 FYNNEI. CDR3 length equals 14 residues. The ends were cut back, 3 bases at V and 10 bases at J, with 13 bases in the middle. The CDR3 DNA sequence: TGTGCCAGCAGTGACAGCCATAGAAACTCACCCCTCCACTTT. As protein: CASSDSHRNSPLHF.

This sequence joins TRBV7-2 and TRBJ1-1; maybe TRBD1 (5 bases). The CDR3 has 15 residues. CDR1 SGHTA and CDR2 FQGNSA come from the germline V gene. V shed 4 bases and J shed 0 bases, with 12 bases lying between them. The CDR3, as DNA: TGTGCCAGCAGCTCTTCGGGACTGGTGAACACTGAAGCTTTCTTT. Translation gives CASSSSGLVNTEAFF.

The chain is built from TRBV19 and TRBJ1-5, with a weak D call TRBD1 (5 bases). Germline assignment: CDR1 LNHDA and CDR2 SQIVND (reference sequence). The CDR3 contains 15 residues. V gave up 4 bases and J gave up 4 bases, with 14 bases separating them. CDR3 amino acids: CASSTHRAGNQPQHF. The DNA for the CDR3 is TGTGCCAGTAGTACGCACCGGGCAGGGAATCAGCCCCAGCATTTT.